These T cell receptor beta chains were read from a single sample in a study of T cell responses to AZD1222 COVID-19 vaccine. The data were produced by immunoSEQ multiplex PCR, yet TCRdb's version contains in-frame clones alone and is incomplete. The sample has roughly 130,000 clones; 92% are singletons. This sample comprised peripheral blood, obtained on day 0 of AZD1222 vaccination. The receptors originated from an adult in good health. The CDR3 runs from the conserved cysteine through the conserved F or W. The order of the fields is clone size, V gene, J gene, D gene, CDR3 DNA, CDR3 protein. The D gene is left open where the match is weak. Rows may omit the clone size; those that give it use once, few, many or a size class.

-,TRBV30,TRBJ1-2,-,TGTGCCTGGAGTGGCCAAGGAGGTGGCTACACCTTC,CAWSGQGGGYTF
-,TRBV5-4,TRBJ2-1,TRBD1,TGTGCCAGCAGCTTGTCAGCAGGGGGCAACTACAATGAGCAGTTCTTC,CASSLSAGGNYNEQFF
-,TRBV11-3,TRBJ1-1,-,TGTGCCAGCAGCTTAGGGCTGAACACTGAAGCTTTCTTT,CASSLGLNTEAFF
-,TRBV27,TRBJ2-7,TRBD2,TGTGCCAGCTCTTCGGTGGCGGGGGGCAACGAGCAGTACTTC,CASSSVAGGNEQYF
-,TRBV6-2/TRBV6-3,TRBJ1-5,TRBD1,TGTGCCAGCAGTCCGCATCGACAGGGGTCGGGCAATCAGCCCCAGCATTTT,CASSPHRQGSGNQPQHF
few,TRBV23-1,TRBJ1-6,TRBD1,TGCGCCAGCTTCTGGGACAGAGAGAATTCACCCCTCCACTTT,CASFWDRENSPLHF
-,TRBV6-5,TRBJ2-7,-,TGTGCCAGCAGTTGGAACAGGTATCGCTACGAGCAGTACTTC,CASSWNRYRYEQYF
-,TRBV6-5,TRBJ2-1,TRBD1,TGTGCCAGCAGTCGCGGGACAGGGGAGCAGTTCTTC,CASSRGTGEQFF
-,TRBV5-6,TRBJ1-2,-,TGTGCCAGCAGTGCCCCTGATGGGATCGGTACTGGCTACACCTTC,CASSAPDGIGTGYTF
-,TRBV18,TRBJ1-5,-,TGTGCCAGCTCACCATGGCCAGGGAAGAGCAATCAGCCCCAGCATTTT,CASSPWPGKSNQPQHF
once,TRBV19,TRBJ1-6,-,TGTGCCAGTAGACAGTCCGCCCTGAACAATTCACCCCTCCACTTT,CASRQSALNNSPLHF
-,TRBV12-5,TRBJ1-3,-,TGTGCTAGTGGTTCAGGGGCCTCTGGAAACACCATATATTTT,CASGSGASGNTIYF
-,TRBV3-1/TRBV3-2,TRBJ2-1,TRBD2,TGTGCCAGCAGCCCCCGACTAGCGGGGGACAATGAGCAGTTCTTC,CASSPRLAGDNEQFF
-,TRBV6-1,TRBJ1-2,-,TGTGCCAGCAGTGAAGCTAGTACCGGGGTTGGCTATGGCTACACCTTC,CASSEASTGVGYGYTF
-,TRBV7-2,TRBJ2-5,TRBD1,TGTGCCAGCAGCCAAGAGGACAGGGCGATGGAGACCCAGTACTTC,CASSQEDRAMETQYF
-,TRBV11-2,TRBJ2-1,TRBD1,TGTGCCAGCAGCTACCTCAGGGGGCTCTACAATGAGCAGTTCTTC,CASSYLRGLYNEQFF
-,TRBV19,TRBJ1-1,-,TGTGCCAGTACGGTAGGGGTTGTAAACACTGAAGCTTTCTTT,CASTVGVVNTEAFF
-,TRBV6-8,TRBJ1-3,TRBD1,TGTGCCATCCGACATGGACAGGGAAGAAACACCATATATTTT,CAIRHGQGRNTIYF
-,TRBV18,TRBJ1-2,-,TGTGCCAGCTCACCACCGGCAGGGGAAGGGGTAGATGGCTACACCTTC,CASSPPAGEGVDGYTF
-,TRBV25-1,TRBJ2-1,TRBD1,TGTGCCAGCAGTGACGTGGGGACAGCACGGGTTGAGCAGTTCTTC,CASSDVGTARVEQFF
-,TRBV11-2,TRBJ2-7,-,TGTGCCAGCAGCCCGATAAATCGGGTACCCAGGGCCCCCTACGAGCAGTACTTC,CASSPINRVPRAPYEQYF
-,TRBV5-1,TRBJ1-5,TRBD1,TGCGCCAGCAGCCCGGGACAGGGATCGAGTCAGCCCCAGCATTTT,CASSPGQGSSQPQHF
-,TRBV18,TRBJ1-3,TRBD1,TGTGCCAGCTCACCCCCCGGGACAGGAGGGATCACCATATATTTT,CASSPPGTGGITIYF
-,TRBV9,TRBJ2-1,-,TGTGCCAGCAGCGCCTTCGGAGGATCCTTTGGGAATGAGCAGTTCTTC,CASSAFGGSFGNEQFF
-,TRBV24-1,TRBJ2-3,TRBD2,TGTGCCACCAGTGATCATAGCGGGAGGGCCCCAGATACGCAGTATTTT,CATSDHSGRAPDTQYF
-,TRBV4-1,TRBJ1-5,-,TGCGCCAGCAGCCAAGTCTGGGGAGGGGCACCCCAGCATTTT,CASSQVWGGAPQHF
-,TRBV11-2,TRBJ2-3,TRBD2,TGTGCCAGCAGCTCCGATAGCGGGTCTAGCACAGATACGCAGTATTTT,CASSSDSGSSTDTQYF
-,TRBV6-5,TRBJ1-2,TRBD1,TGTGCCACCTGGACAGGGTCCTATGGCTACACCTTC,CATWTGSYGYTF
-,TRBV7-3,TRBJ2-2,-,TGTGCCAGCAGGCCGGACAGTTCGAACACCGGGGAGCTGTTTTTT,CASRPDSSNTGELFF
-,TRBV7-2,TRBJ2-1,TRBD2,TGTGCCAGCAGCTTAGGTATGGCGGGGGGGCCCGGTGAGCAGTTCTTC,CASSLGMAGGPGEQFF
-,TRBV3-1/TRBV3-2,TRBJ1-1,TRBD1,TGTGCCAGCAGCCGCCCGGGACAGGGGAACCTTGAAGCTTTCTTT,CASSRPGQGNLEAFF
-,TRBV12-3/TRBV12-4,TRBJ1-2,-,TGTGCCAGCAGTTTCCCTAACTATGGCTACACCTTC,CASSFPNYGYTF
-,TRBV18,TRBJ1-1,TRBD1,TGTGCCAGCTCACCGGACAGGAAGAACACTGAAGCTTTCTTT,CASSPDRKNTEAFF
-,TRBV10-3,TRBJ1-2,-,TGTGCCATCAGTGATTCCCGGGAGGGGAGTTACACCTTC,CAISDSREGSYTF
-,TRBV7-3,TRBJ1-1,-,TGTGCCAGCAGTCGATCCCAACAGGGAAGCACTGAAGCTTTCTTT,CASSRSQQGSTEAFF
-,TRBV5-1,TRBJ2-5,-,TGCGCCAGCAGCTTGGCCATTGGCAGCCCAGAGACCCAGTACTTC,CASSLAIGSPETQYF
medium-sized,TRBV6-5,TRBJ1-5,-,TGTGCCAGCCGGGGGGCAGGCAATCAGCCCCAGCATTTT,CASRGAGNQPQHF
-,TRBV28,TRBJ2-7,-,TGTGCCAGCAGTCCCGGTTCCCAGAACTACGAGCAGTACTTC,CASSPGSQNYEQYF
once,TRBV3-1/TRBV3-2,TRBJ2-1,TRBD1,TGTGCCAGCAGCCAAGCCCCCTGGACAGGGAACTACAATGAGCAGTTCTTC,CASSQAPWTGNYNEQFF
-,TRBV7-8,TRBJ2-5,TRBD1,TGTGCCAGCAGCTCCCCGACAGGGAACCAAGAGACCCAGTACTTC,CASSSPTGNQETQYF
-,TRBV18,TRBJ2-2,-,TGTGCCAGCTCACCTATTGCAGGGGAGCTGTTTTTT,CASSPIAGELFF
-,TRBV2,TRBJ2-5,-,TGTGCCAGCAGTGGACAGGAAAAAGAGACCCAGTACTTC,CASSGQEKETQYF
few,TRBV29-1,TRBJ1-1,-,TGCAGCGTCGGTGTTGGGTCGGCCACTGAAGCTTTCTTT,CSVGVGSATEAFF
-,TRBV5-1,TRBJ2-3,-,TGCGCCAGCAGCTTGGAGGAGAGGGATACGCAGTATTTT,CASSLEERDTQYF
-,TRBV18,TRBJ1-4,-,TGTGCCAGCTCACGGGGAGGTAATGAAAAACTGTTTTTT,CASSRGGNEKLFF
-,TRBV27,TRBJ1-5,-,TGTGCCAGCAGTCTTTACAGGAGCAATCAGCCCCAGCATTTT,CASSLYRSNQPQHF
-,TRBV5-1,TRBJ1-2,-,TGCGCCAGCAGCGGGACGGTCTATGGCTACACCTTC,CASSGTVYGYTF
-,TRBV27,TRBJ1-1,-,TGTGCCAGCAGTTCCTCCTCGACGGTCCAAGCTGCTGAAGCTTTCTTT,CASSSSSTVQAAEAFF
-,TRBV10-3,TRBJ1-1,TRBD1,TGTGCCATCAGTGAGGGACAGGGGAACACTGAAGCTTTCTTT,CAISEGQGNTEAFF
-,TRBV7-9,TRBJ1-1,-,TGTGCCAGCAGCTTAGCCATGGGGATGAACACTGAAGCTTTCTTT,CASSLAMGMNTEAFF
-,TRBV2,TRBJ1-1,TRBD1,TGTGCCAGCAGCCCAGGGACAGGGGATTCGGCTTTCTTT,CASSPGTGDSAFF
-,TRBV7-9,TRBJ1-3,TRBD1,TGTGCCAGCAGCTCGGGACAGATGCTTGGAAACACCATATATTTT,CASSSGQMLGNTIYF
once,TRBV6-4,TRBJ1-2,-,TGTGCCAGCACTATCCTGGACAGACCATCCCCCGCTGGCTACACCTTC,CASTILDRPSPAGYTF
-,TRBV29-1,TRBJ2-7,TRBD2,TGCAGCGCCGCGCCCGGGACTAGCGGGGGATACGAGCAGTACTTC,CSAAPGTSGGYEQYF
-,TRBV5-8,TRBJ1-2,-,TGTGCCAGCAGCTTGGTTCAGGGATTCTCCTATGGCTACACCTTC,CASSLVQGFSYGYTF
-,TRBV7-9,TRBJ2-7,-,TGTGCCAGCAGCTTATTTGCGCACGAGCAGTACTTC,CASSLFAHEQYF
-,TRBV29-1,TRBJ1-2,TRBD1,TGCAGCGTTGCCGACAGGGGGCTGCGGGGCTACACCTTC,CSVADRGLRGYTF